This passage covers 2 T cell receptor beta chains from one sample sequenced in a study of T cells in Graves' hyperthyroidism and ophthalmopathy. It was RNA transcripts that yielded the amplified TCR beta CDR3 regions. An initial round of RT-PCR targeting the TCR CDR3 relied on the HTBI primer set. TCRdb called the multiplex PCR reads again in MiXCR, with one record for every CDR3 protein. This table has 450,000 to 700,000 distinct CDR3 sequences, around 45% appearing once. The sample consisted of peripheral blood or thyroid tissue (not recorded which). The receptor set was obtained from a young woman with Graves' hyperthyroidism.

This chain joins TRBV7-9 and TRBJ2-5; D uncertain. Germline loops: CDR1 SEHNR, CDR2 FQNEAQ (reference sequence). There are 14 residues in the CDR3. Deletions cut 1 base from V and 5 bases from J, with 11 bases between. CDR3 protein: CASSLGWGYETQYF. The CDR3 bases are TGTGCCAGCAGCTTAGGATGGGGATATGAGACCCAGTACTTC.

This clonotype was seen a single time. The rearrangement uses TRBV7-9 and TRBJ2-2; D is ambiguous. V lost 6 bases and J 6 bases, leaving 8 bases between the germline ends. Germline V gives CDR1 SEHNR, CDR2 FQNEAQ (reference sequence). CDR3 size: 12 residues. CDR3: CASSKLAGELFF. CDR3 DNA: TGTGCCAGCAGTAAACTGGCCGGGGAGCTGTTTTTT.